This TCR beta chain was found in a study of vaccination effects on CD4 cells after COVID-19. Within the ViraFEST assay, antigen-specific CD4+ T cells underwent expansion with viral peptide pools prior to sequencing. After less than twelve days in culture, the CD4+ T cells were isolated. Sometime from March through December 2020, the person acquired a SARS-CoV-2 infection that PCR confirmed. TCRdb's copy holds only in-frame clones and misses some; the assay was immunoSEQ multiplex PCR. The sample contains 35,000 to 55,000 clones, under 80% of which appear only once. Trimming took off 4 bases at V and 5 bases at J, with 14 bases between the two ends. Germline V gives CDR1 SNHLY, CDR2 FYNNEI. The CDR3 has 15 amino acids. Comment on this clone: Its antigen remains unknown.

The source is a human donor who had a prior SARS-CoV-2 infection. This sample comprised CD4+ T cells from PBMCs cultured with a peptide pool, obtained before COVID-19 vaccination. The chain carries TRBV2 and TRBJ2-2; D possibly corresponds to TRBD1 (5 bases). As DNA, the CDR3 is TGTGCCAGCAGTGCGCAGGGATTAGTGACCGGGGAGCTGTTTTTT. Amino acids: CASSAQGLVTGELFF.